This entry lists 22 T cell receptor beta chains sequenced from one sample in a study of human T cells and chemical hapten exposure. TCRdb processed the RACE reads anew with MiXCR; each CDR3 protein has one entry. The table has almost 40,000 distinct CDR3 sequences, approximately 9.5% seen once. The time point: patch test 3, about 24 weeks after DPC sensitization. The treatment here: therapeutic diphenylcyclopropenone sensitization with weekly scalp DPC. Unseparated into fractions, whole blood served as the source from which total RNA was extracted. This material consisted of whole blood, taken in connection with sensitization to the hapten diphenylcyclopropenone (DPC). The origin of the receptors is a man between 45 and 60 years old with alopecia areata. Some clones in this sample may be carry-over from other donors' samples.

There are a few counts of this clonotype. The V gene is TRBV12-3 or TRBV12-4, the J gene TRBJ1-2; 8 positions agree with TRBD1. The V gene end was trimmed by 3 bases and the J gene end by 4 bases; junction bases not matched to a gene: 7. This CDR3 has 15 amino acids. CDR3 loop: CASSFSQGAGYGYTF. The CDR3 bases are TGTGCCAGCAGTTTTTCCCAGGGGGCTGGCTATGGCTACACCTTC.

This rearrangement joins TRBV30 to TRBJ1-2, with D perhaps matching TRBD1 (6 bases). Germline V gene data show CDR1 as GTSNPN and CDR2 as SVGIG (reference sequence). Deletions cut 2 bases from V and 2 bases from J, with 15 bases between. This CDR3 contains 15 residues. The CDR3 spells CAWSPKGQGNYGYTF. The CDR3 nucleotides read TGTGCCTGGAGTCCTAAGGGGCAGGGGAACTATGGCTACACCTTC.

The sample holds many counts of this clonotype. This chain joins TRBV4-2 and TRBJ2-2; D remains ambiguous. Germline V gene sequence: CDR1 LGHNA, CDR2 YNFKEQ. Trimming pared 1 base from V and 4 bases from J, leaving 10 bases between. The CDR3 length is 15 residues. CDR3 DNA: TGTGCCAGCAGCCAAGGGAAAGGGCCCACCGGGGAGCTGTTTTTT. Translation: CASSQGKGPTGELFF.

This clonotype has more than one count but fewer than ten. The chain has TRBV9 and TRBJ2-1, with 8 bases lining up with TRBD2. The junction had 7 bases not matched to a gene; V was cut back by 2 bases and J by 6 bases. CDR3 length: 15 residues. Germline V CDR1 and CDR2: SGDLS, YYNGEE. The CDR3 loop is CASSVLAGKSNEQFF. The CDR3 nucleotides read TGTGCCAGCAGCGTCTTAGCGGGAAAGAGCAATGAGCAGTTCTTC. The variable domain in full, completed from reference TRBV9 and TRBJ2-1, reads DSGVTQTPKHLITATGQRVTLRCSPRSGDLSVYWYQQSLDQGLQFLIQYYNGEERAKGNILERFSAQQFPDLHSELNLSSLELGDSALYFCASSVLAGKSNEQFFGPGTRLTVL.

This clonotype was seen at least ten times. This rearrangement joins TRBV6-5 to TRBJ1-2, with a possible D match to TRBD1 (5 bases). The germline V gene has CDR1 MNHEY and CDR2 SVGAGI. The CDR3 runs 15 residues. V was shortened by 3 bases and J by 0 bases, with 11 bases between the two germline ends. The CDR3 here is CASSYSDTPNYGYTF. As DNA, the CDR3 is TGTGCCAGCAGTTATTCGGACACTCCTAACTATGGCTACACCTTC.

This clonotype occurred many times. The genes are TRBV4-1 and TRBJ2-1, with 7 nucleotides matching TRBD2. After removal of 3 bases from V and 0 bases from J, the junction contained 8 bases not matched to a gene. Germline values: CDR1 MGHRA, CDR2 YSYEKL. This CDR3 has 17 residues. CDR3 protein: CASSQPSGLVSYNEQFF. The CDR3 DNA follows: TGCGCCAGCAGCCAGCCATCTGGACTAGTCTCCTACAATGAGCAGTTCTTC.

This clonotype appeared many times. The chain is built from TRBV11-2 and TRBJ2-2; maybe TRBD2 (6 bases). Germline CDR1 reads SGHAT; CDR2 reads FQNNGV. The CDR3 is 15 amino acids. V was pared by 1 base and J by 1 base, with 7 bases between. The CDR3 bases are TGTGCCAGCAGCTTAGCAGCGGGGAACACCGGGGAGCTGTTTTTT. This translates into CASSLAAGNTGELFF.

Ten or more counts support this clonotype. The CDR3 coding sequence is TGTGCCAGCAGCACGGGACTTCAGAACACCGGGGAGCTGTTTTTT. Its protein is CASSTGLQNTGELFF. V is TRBV7-9 and J is TRBJ2-2; possibly TRBD2 for D (6 bases). This CDR3 is 15 amino acids long. CDR1 is SEHNR, CDR2 FQNEAQ, per germline (reference sequence). V lost 5 bases and J 1 base, leaving 11 bases between the germline ends.

This clonotype came up a few times. The genes are TRBV30 and TRBJ1-1; D unresolved. Trimming cost V 0 bases and J 7 bases, with 9 bases left between them. Per the germline V gene, CDR1 is GTSNPN and CDR2 is SVGIG (reference sequence). This CDR3 has 12 residues. The CDR3 region has the DNA TGTGCCTGGAGTGTACGGGTTGGTGAAGCTTTCTTT. Its protein product is CAWSVRVGEAFF.

The chain has TRBV7-9 and TRBJ1-1; no reliable D call. This CDR3 has 13 residues. CDR1 is SEHNR, CDR2 FQNEAQ, per germline (reference sequence). Deletions cut 2 bases from V and 0 bases from J, with 4 bases between. CDR3 in amino acids: CASSLQVNTEAFF. The CDR3 DNA reads TGTGCCAGCAGCTTACAGGTGAACACTGAAGCTTTCTTT.

Details on this clonotype: Being one base from a much bigger clone, this may be a read error. This chain uses TRBV18 with TRBJ2-1; D unclear. CDR3 size: 12 residues. The germline gives CDR1 KGHSH, CDR2 LQKENI. V gave up 10 bases and J gave up 10 bases, with 17 bases separating them. CDR3 region: CANSPNSREQFF. CDR3 coding DNA: TGTGCCAACTCCCCGAATAGTCGGGAGCAGTTCTTC.

This clonotype was recorded many times. The CDR3 protein is CASSSGTSETQYF. CDR3 coding DNA: TGCGCCAGCAGTTCTGGGACATCCGAGACCCAGTACTTC. The chain carries TRBV10-1 and TRBJ2-5; a possible D gene is TRBD1 (6 bases). The CDR3 loop spans 13 amino acids. Trimming cost V 5 bases and J 5 bases, with 12 bases left between them. The germline V gene has CDR1 WNHNN and CDR2 SYGVQD (reference sequence).

This clonotype was counted ten times or more. This chain joins TRBV20-1 and TRBJ2-1; the match to TRBD1 covers 10 bases. Germline trimming cut 3 bases from V and 7 bases from J; bases unmatched to any gene: 9. Per the germline V gene, CDR1 is DFQATT and CDR2 is SNEGSKA (reference sequence). This CDR3 comprises 15 residues. CDR3 in amino acids: CSARIGTGAWNEQFF. For the CDR3, the DNA is TGCAGTGCTAGGATCGGGACAGGGGCTTGGAATGAGCAGTTCTTC.

This clonotype was found many times. The CDR3 region has the DNA TGTGCCACCAGCGACGGGGGGTCCTACGAGCAGTACTTC. It yields the protein CATSDGGSYEQYF. The chain joins TRBV28 to TRBJ2-7, with 7 positions matching TRBD2. Germline loops: CDR1 MDHEN, CDR2 SYDVKM. V shed 10 bases and J 1 base; nucleotides not matched to a gene: 7. The CDR3 runs 13 residues.

This clonotype was observed at least ten times. This rearrangement joins TRBV7-9 to TRBJ1-1, with TRBD1 identical over 7 bases. CDR1 and CDR2 (germline): SEHNR, FQNEAQ (reference sequence). The ends lost 5 bases at V and 6 bases at J; junction bases unmatched: 6. The CDR3 covers 13 residues. CDR3: CASSPQGKAEAFF. The CDR3 DNA reads TGTGCCAGCAGCCCACAGGGGAAGGCTGAAGCTTTCTTT.

This clonotype was counted at least ten times. The chain couples TRBV15 to TRBJ2-1; no clear D gene. Trimming removed 0 bases from V and 9 bases from J, with 15 bases in between. Germline assignment: CDR1 LNHNV and CDR2 YYDKDF (reference sequence). The CDR3 runs 15 residues. CDR3 sequence (DNA): TGTGCCACCAGCAGAGATCGAGCACCTGGCTTTGAGCAGTTCTTC. This sequence encodes CATSRDRAPGFEQFF. Full variable domain (outside the CDR3, taken from reference TRBV15 and TRBJ2-1): DAMVIQNPRYQVTQFGKPVTLSCSQTLNHNVMYWYQQKSSQAPKLLFHYYDKDFNNEADTPDNFQSRRPNTSFCFLDIRSPGLGDTAMYLCATSRDRAPGFEQFFGPGTRLTVL.

This clonotype is judged medium-sized. The rearrangement uses TRBV24-1 and TRBJ2-1, with D unclear. V lost 4 bases, J lost 15 bases, and 18 bases lay in between. Germline CDR1 and CDR2: KGHDR and SFDVKD. This CDR3 is built from 13 residues. The CDR3 DNA follows: TGTGCCACCAGTGACCGGACGCGTCCCCATCGGTTCTTC. Translating it yields CATSDRTRPHRFF.

This clonotype appeared many times. The J gene is TRBJ2-7, the V gene TRBV20-1; 8 bases match TRBD1. Germline trimming cut 5 bases from V and 1 base from J; bases unmatched to any gene: 4. The V gene's germline CDR1 is DFQATT and CDR2 SNEGSKA (reference sequence). The CDR3 is made up of 13 amino acids. The DNA of the CDR3 is TGCAGTGCTGCACGGACAGGGTCCTACGAGCAGTACTTC. The encoded protein is CSAARTGSYEQYF.

This clonotype occurred many times. J is TRBJ2-7 and V is TRBV7-2; no definite D call. Germline CDR1 is SGHTA and CDR2 is FQGNSA. Deletions cut 3 bases from V and 4 bases from J, with 7 bases between. This CDR3 has 12 residues. In nucleotides, the CDR3 is TGTGCCAGCAGCTTTGTCGGTTACGAGCAGTACTTC. This encodes CASSFVGYEQYF.

This clonotype appeared a few times. The V and J genes are TRBV9 and TRBJ1-1; D is perhaps TRBD1 (6 bases). Germline CDR1 reads SGDLS; CDR2 reads YYNGEE. This CDR3 is 14 amino acids long. Trimming removed 0 bases from V and 4 bases from J, with 10 bases in between. Written as DNA, the CDR3 is TGTGCCAGCAGCGTAGAGGGCAGGGGCACTGAAGCTTTCTTT. As protein: CASSVEGRGTEAFF.

Ten or more counts support this clonotype. The chain employs TRBV6-5 and TRBJ2-3, with D uncertain. The germline gives CDR1 MNHEY, CDR2 SVGAGI. V was cut by 8 bases and J by 3 bases, with 9 bases left in between. The CDR3 extends over 12 amino acids. The CDR3 DNA follows: TGTGCCAGCCGTTCGTCTACAGATACGCAGTATTTT. This gives the protein CASRSSTDTQYF.

In its sample, this clonotype was seen many times. The chain uses TRBV7-2 and TRBJ1-1; 7 bases match TRBD1. The CDR3 has 15 amino acids. Germline lookup yields CDR1 SGHTA and CDR2 FQGNSA. V lost 1 base to trimming and J lost 4 bases; unmatched junction nucleotides: 6. The CDR3 protein is CASSLVFGQATEAFF. CDR3 DNA sequence: TGTGCCAGCAGCTTAGTTTTCGGACAGGCCACTGAAGCTTTCTTT.